This is a list of T cell receptor beta chains from one sample in a study of T cell repertoires in cytomegalovirus infection. Via MiXCR, TCRdb re-called the reads, giving one row per CDR3 protein. Here the sample spans under 450,000 distinct CDR3 sequences, about 35% being singletons. What these receptors recognize is not known. This material consisted of cultured PBMCs, taken from culture after CMV antigen stimulation. The receptors come from a human donor in good health (CMV status not recorded). Some clones in this sample may be carry-over from other donors' samples. The CDR3 runs from the conserved cysteine through the conserved F or W. A D gene is named only where the DNA matches it firmly. The size of a clone is reported for some rows only, either as once, few or many, or as a class for expanded clones.

v_gene	abundance	j_gene	d_gene	len	CDR3nt	CDR3aa
TRBV5-4	few	TRBJ2-7	TRBD2	19	TGTGCCAGCAGCCCGCCGCCCCTCACCGGGACTAGCGGGATTCTAGAGCAGTACTTC	CASSPPPLTGTSGILEQYF
TRBV28	many	TRBJ1-1	.	14	TGTGCCAGCAGAAAGGGACGGAGGAACACTGAAGCTTTCTTT	CASRKGRRNTEAFF
TRBV20-1	.	TRBJ1-1	TRBD1	14	TGCAGTGCTCCGCGGACAGGGGGTTCAATGGTCGCTTTCTTT	CSAPRTGGSMVAFF
TRBV7-6	few	TRBJ2-5	.	12	TGTGCCAGCTCTGGGTGGAAAGAGACCCAGTACTTC	CASSGWKETQYF
TRBV4-1	.	TRBJ2-5	.	15	TGCGCCAGCAGCGCAACCACAGGGCTACAAGAGACCCAGTACTTC	CASSATTGLQETQYF
TRBV27	.	TRBJ2-1	.	14	TGTGCCAGCAGTTGGGCTATCTCCTACAATGAGCAGTTCTTC	CASSWAISYNEQFF
TRBV7-9	.	TRBJ1-1	TRBD1	16	TGTGCCAGCAGCGTCGGACAGGGATCCGTGAACACTGAAGCTTTCTTT	CASSVGQGSVNTEAFF
TRBV11-2	many	TRBJ2-5	.	11	TGTGCCAGCAGGCTAAAGGAGACCCAGTACTTC	CASRLKETQYF
TRBV10-3	few	TRBJ1-5	.	14	TGTGCCATCAGTGAACAAGGACAGTCTCAGCCCCAGCATTTT	CAISEQGQSQPQHF
TRBV19	.	TRBJ2-4	TRBD2	13	TGTGCCAGTAGTATACCTTCAGCGGGAGGCTGGTACTTC	CASSIPSAGGWYF
TRBV10-3	few	TRBJ2-3	TRBD2	17	TGTGCCATCAGTGAACACCTACTAGCGGGGGGCACAGATACGCAGTATTTT	CAISEHLLAGGTDTQYF
TRBV14	.	TRBJ2-7	TRBD1	15	TGTGCCAGCAGCCGAGAGACAGGGAGAACCTACGAGCAGTACTTC	CASSRETGRTYEQYF
TRBV7-2	.	TRBJ2-3	.	13	TGTGCCAGCAGCCTCAGGAGCGAAGATACGCAGTATTTT	CASSLRSEDTQYF
TRBV7-6	few	TRBJ2-1	.	18	TGTGCCAGCAGCTTAGGATTTCGGGGACGGAGCTCCTACAATGAGCAGTTCTTC	CASSLGFRGRSSYNEQFF
TRBV24-1	.	TRBJ2-1	.	12	TGTGCCACCAGTCCCGAGGGTAATGAGCAGTTCTTC	CATSPEGNEQFF
TRBV12-3/TRBV12-4	few	TRBJ2-5	.	13	TGTGCCAGCAGCCCCAGCCTTTTCGAGACCCAGTACTTC	CASSPSLFETQYF
TRBV18	.	TRBJ2-1	TRBD2	17	TGTGCCAGCTCACCGCCCTCTATGTTAGCGGGAGGGTTTGAGCAGTTCTTC	CASSPPSMLAGGFEQFF
TRBV29-1	few	TRBJ2-7	.	13	TGCAGCGTTATGCTCGAGGGTAAAAACGAGCAGTACTTC	CSVMLEGKNEQYF
TRBV19	few	TRBJ2-1	.	13	TGTGCCAGTAGTGACGGGTCCTACAATGAGCAGTTCTTC	CASSDGSYNEQFF
TRBV27	.	TRBJ2-7	TRBD2	15	TGTGCCAGCAGTCCCAGCGGGGGATTACCCCTCGAGCAGTACTTC	CASSPSGGLPLEQYF
TRBV12-3/TRBV12-4	few	TRBJ1-1	.	14	TGTGCCAGCAGTTTTGCGGGGTTGAACACTGAAGCTTTCTTT	CASSFAGLNTEAFF
TRBV20-1	few	TRBJ1-2	.	15	TGCAGTGCTAGAGATGGAAAGGGGACTACCTATGGCTACACCTTC	CSARDGKGTTYGYTF
TRBV7-2	few	TRBJ1-2	.	16	TGTGCCAGCAGCTTAGCACAATGGACGGATAACTATGGCTACACCTTC	CASSLAQWTDNYGYTF
TRBV28	.	TRBJ2-3	TRBD2	16	TGTGCCAGCAGTTTACCGGGACTACCGCCCACAGATACGCAGTATTTT	CASSLPGLPPTDTQYF
TRBV19	.	TRBJ2-2	TRBD2	18	TGTGCCAGTTCCTGGTGGGGACAGACTAGCGGGAGGTCCGGGGAGCTGTTTTTT	CASSWWGQTSGRSGELFF
TRBV29-1	few	TRBJ2-1	.	13	TGCAGCGCAGAGGGCGGCACCTACAATGAGCAGTTCTTC	CSAEGGTYNEQFF
TRBV7-9	.	TRBJ2-5	.	14	TGTGCCAGCAGTCAGACAACCTCCTGGGAGACCCAGTACTTC	CASSQTTSWETQYF
TRBV6-2/TRBV6-3	few	TRBJ2-1	TRBD2	15	TGTGCCAGCAGAGGGGAGCGGGACGTAAGGTCATCGCGGTTCTTC	CASRGERDVRSSRFF
TRBV20-1	.	TRBJ1-5	TRBD1	14	TGCAGTGCTAGTTCCGGACAGGTTAATCAGCCCCAGCATTTT	CSASSGQVNQPQHF
TRBV4-1	few	TRBJ1-2	.	17	TGCGCCAGCAGCCAAGAAGCCCAGGGGCCAAGGTCGTATGGCTACACCTTC	CASSQEAQGPRSYGYTF
TRBV5-3	.	TRBJ2-1	.	13	TGTGCCAGCAGATTGGTTGGGGGTCTAAAGCAGTTCTTC	CASRLVGGLKQFF
TRBV19	.	TRBJ2-1	.	15	TGTGCCAGTAGTATTCAGGGGAGCTCCTACAATGAGCAGTTCTTC	CASSIQGSSYNEQFF
TRBV7-2	.	TRBJ2-1	.	16	TGTGCCAGCAGCTTCGGACCGCCGTCCATAGGGAATGAGCAGTTCTTC	CASSFGPPSIGNEQFF
TRBV19	.	TRBJ2-1	.	15	TGTGCCAGTAGCGTCGCGTGGGGACCTGCGGATGAGCAGTTCTTC	CASSVAWGPADEQFF
TRBV28	many	TRBJ1-2	TRBD1	17	TGTGCCAGCAGTTTACAGAGACAGGGAGTCTACATCTATGGCTACACCTTC	CASSLQRQGVYIYGYTF
TRBV6-1	.	TRBJ2-5	TRBD2	15	TGTGCCAGCAGTAGAAATAGCGGGACGAAAGAGACCCAGTACTTC	CASSRNSGTKETQYF
TRBV7-4	few	TRBJ2-1	TRBD2	16	TGTGCCAGCAGCTCCAATAGCGGGAAAACGGCGAATGAGCAGTTCTTC	CASSSNSGKTANEQFF
TRBV6-1	.	TRBJ1-5	.	13	TGTGCCAGCAGTGAAACAGGGAATCGAGCCCAGCATTTT	CASSETGNRAQHF
TRBV7-3	many	TRBJ2-1	.	15	TGTGCCAGCAGCCGTGAGAGCGCCTCCTACAATGAGCAGTTCTTC	CASSRESASYNEQFF
TRBV12-3/TRBV12-4	few	TRBJ1-1	.	17	TGTGCCAGCAGTTATTTCAAGGGGGTAGGTGTGAACACTGAAGCTTTCTTT	CASSYFKGVGVNTEAFF
TRBV5-4	many	TRBJ1-2	.	14	TGTGCCAGCAGCAACCCTGGGACAAAATATGGCTACACCTTC	CASSNPGTKYGYTF
TRBV2	.	TRBJ1-6	.	16	TGTGCCAGCAGTGTGTCAAGTCCAGGGGCCGGTTCACCCCTCCACTTT	CASSVSSPGAGSPLHF
TRBV7-6	many	TRBJ1-1	.	16	TGTGCCAGCAGCTTAGGATTTGGAAAGATGAACACTGAAGCTTTCTTT	CASSLGFGKMNTEAFF
TRBV5-1	.	TRBJ2-3	.	14	TGCGCCAGCAGCCCAGGTCGGGGAGCAGATACGCAGTATTTT	CASSPGRGADTQYF
TRBV7-8	few	TRBJ2-1	.	15	TGTGCCAGCAATGATGACATCTCCTCCTACAATGAGCAGTTCTTC	CASNDDISSYNEQFF
TRBV20-1	few	TRBJ2-7	.	14	TGCAGTGCTAGAGATAGTCGTATCTCCTACGAGCAGTACTTC	CSARDSRISYEQYF
TRBV27	.	TRBJ2-1	TRBD2	16	TGTGCCAGCAGTCCCGGACTAGCGGGAGAACGCGATGAGCAGTTCTTC	CASSPGLAGERDEQFF
TRBV12-3/TRBV12-4	.	TRBJ2-5	TRBD1	13	TGTGCCAGCAGGACGACAGGGGGAGAGACCCAGTACTTC	CASRTTGGETQYF
TRBV5-8	.	TRBJ2-3	.	15	TGTGCCAGCAGCTTTGGGACACTGAAGCCAGATACGCAGTATTTT	CASSFGTLKPDTQYF
TRBV19	few	TRBJ2-1	.	17	TGTGCCAGTAGTATTGAGGGTCGGGGAAGCTCCTACAATGAGCAGTTCTTC	CASSIEGRGSSYNEQFF
TRBV20-1	few	TRBJ1-1	.	11	TGCAGTGCTTACAGGGATCCTGAAGCTTTCTTT	CSAYRDPEAFF
TRBV7-9	.	TRBJ1-6	.	17	TGTGCCAGCAGCCCCGAGGTTGGGAACAACCCTAATTCACCCCTCCACTTT	CASSPEVGNNPNSPLHF
TRBV4-3	.	TRBJ2-7	.	15	TGCGCCAGCAGCCAAAGCCTAGCAGATTACTACGAGCAGTACTTC	CASSQSLADYYEQYF
TRBV6-1	.	TRBJ1-5	.	13	TGTGCCAGCAACCGAGGGAGCAATCAGCCCCAGCATTTT	CASNRGSNQPQHF
TRBV27	.	TRBJ2-5	.	11	TGTGGGAAGGGGGTGCAAGAGACCCAGTACTTC	CGKGVQETQYF
TRBV5-4	.	TRBJ2-1	TRBD1	15	TGTGCCAGCAGCCCCGGACAGGGTACGAAAAATGAGCAGTTCTTC	CASSPGQGTKNEQFF
TRBV19	.	TRBJ2-2	TRBD2	15	TGTGCCAGTAGTCGACTAGCACCGAACACCGGGGAGCTGTTTTTT	CASSRLAPNTGELFF
TRBV19	.	TRBJ2-1	.	14	TGTGCCACCAGGGGGGACATGCCCTACAATGAGCAGTTCTTC	CATRGDMPYNEQFF
TRBV6-8	.	TRBJ1-3	TRBD1	15	TGTGCCAGCAGCCTGACAGGGTCCCCTCGAAACACCATATATTTT	CASSLTGSPRNTIYF